The present TCR beta chain was sequenced within a study of CD8 T cells in ankylosing spondylitis. The CDR3 sequence is 17 residues long. V dropped 10 bases and J dropped 0 bases, with 22 bases sitting between them. The V gene's germline CDR1 is SGHVS and CDR2 FQNEAQ. Study-level results: Apparently characteristic of ankylosing spondylitis blood was a TCR beta motif (eight highly homologous variants).

TCRdb itself ran the 5' RACE reads through MiXCR, one entry per CDR3 protein. The sample lists just under 350,000 distinct CDR3 sequences, under 15% occurring once. Concerning this clonotype: Antigen specificity is unknown.

The rearrangement links TRBV7-8 to TRBJ2-1; tentative D call: TRBD1 (7 bases). The sequence came from a male donor with ankylosing spondylitis or in good health (not recorded which). Sequencing was carried out using blood, either unsorted or a sorted T cell fraction (not recorded which). The CDR3 region is CATSDRAYGGSYNEQFF. CDR3 DNA sequence: TGTGCCACCTCCGACAGGGCATACGGGGGCTCCTACAATGAGCAGTTCTTC. The variable domain in full, completed from reference TRBV7-8 and TRBJ2-1, reads GAGVSQSPRYKVAKRGQDVALRCDPISGHVSLFWYQQALGQGPEFLTYFQNEAQLDKSGLPSDRFFAERPEGSVSTLKIQRTQQEDSAVYLCATSDRAYGGSYNEQFFGPGTRLTVL.